A selection of T cell receptor beta chains follows, all from one sample in a study of blood T cell repertoires in COVID-19. Repertoires were generated with immunoSEQ multiplex PCR, while TCRdb's copy carries only in-frame clones and drops some. In the table there are over 95,000 clones, about four fifths of which are singletons. The sequenced material came from peripheral blood. Receptors were obtained from a human donor in a cohort sampled during active COVID-19. Each CDR3 is given with its conserved first and last residue.

V,J,length,CDR3
TRBV6-5,TRBJ2-7,15,CASSSSGRSLGEQYF
TRBV6-2/TRBV6-3,TRBJ2-7,20,CASSYSISRGQGKVSYEQYF
TRBV19,TRBJ1-2,14,CASNPDRDLGGYTF
TRBV14,TRBJ2-7,12,CASRGSSYEQYF
TRBV19,TRBJ2-1,16,CASSIVNRGPFNEQFF
TRBV28,TRBJ1-5,17,CASSPLPTARSNQPQHF
TRBV9,TRBJ2-7,15,CASSVGGISSYEQYF
TRBV18,TRBJ1-5,15,CASSPLRQSNQPQHF
TRBV7-2,TRBJ2-7,16,CASSLMGSGRNYEQYF
TRBV9,TRBJ2-3,14,CASSVGQGTDTQYF
TRBV5-4,TRBJ2-6,17,CASSSGTGGSGANVLTF
TRBV2,TRBJ2-7,12,CASKYLNGEQYF
TRBV19,TRBJ2-5,13,CASSQGTQQTQYF
TRBV5-6,TRBJ1-6,14,CASAGYQLNSPLHF
TRBV19,TRBJ2-6,16,CASSIQRGGGANVLTF
TRBV7-9,TRBJ2-1,17,CASSLSALQRESREQFF
TRBV28,TRBJ1-6,12,CASSLYALPLHF
TRBV24-1,TRBJ2-2,16,CATSPTAPINTGELFF
TRBV2,TRBJ1-1,15,CASAPRTGTNTEAFF
TRBV28,TRBJ2-4,15,CASSPLAGVGDIQYF
TRBV10-1,TRBJ2-6,17,CASSPPGSSSGANVLTF
TRBV28,TRBJ2-7,13,CASRTVPSTEQYF
TRBV7-2,TRBJ2-3,15,CASSPGLGGTDTQYF
TRBV12-3/TRBV12-4,TRBJ1-1,12,CASSRGQSEAFF
TRBV10-2,TRBJ2-7,16,CATTRGAPGEQGEQYF
TRBV6-5,TRBJ1-6,15,CASSYLGQGNSPLHF
TRBV4-3,TRBJ1-1,15,CASSQDRVGRTEAFF
TRBV18,TRBJ1-5,15,CASSPQGGSNQPQHF
TRBV7-6,TRBJ2-7,13,CASSLQGSDEQYF
TRBV4-1,TRBJ1-6,17,CASSQGLGGVYNSPLHF
TRBV6-5,TRBJ2-2,16,CASSYNRGGWSGELFF
TRBV6-1,TRBJ2-7,13,CASSETGTVEQYF
TRBV18,TRBJ2-1,15,CASSPRQAAYNEQFF
TRBV30,TRBJ1-2,14,CAYTRLRGNYGYTF
TRBV12-3/TRBV12-4,TRBJ1-5,13,CASSRSDSQPQHF
TRBV7-2,TRBJ2-1,15,CASRSTSGGMREQFF
TRBV4-3,TRBJ2-7,15,CASSQDRGGLYEQYF
TRBV18,TRBJ1-1,14,CASSPTSSGGGAFF